This T cell receptor beta chain is from a study of T cell responses to AZD1222 COVID-19 vaccine. General study findings and limits: The study found vaccine-associated CD4 TCRs spanning spike, dominant at 160-218 and 743-854.

A note on this clone: Its antigen is still unknown.

Only in-frame clones appear in the TCRdb table, and some are missing; sequencing was by immunoSEQ multiplex PCR. The sample has roughly 120,000 clones, 85% to 95% seen once. V shed 7 bases and J shed 5 bases, with 15 bases lying between them. The CDR3 is 14 amino acids. CDR1 is LNHDA, CDR2 SQIVND, per germline (reference sequence). This specimen was peripheral blood, taken on day 0 of AZD1222 vaccination. The receptor was isolated from an adult in good health. V and J are TRBV19 and TRBJ1-5; the D gene is possibly TRBD1 (6 bases). In nucleotides, the CDR3 is TGTGCCAGTATGACCCGGGACACTTATCAGCCCCAGCATTTT. It translates to CASMTRDTYQPQHF.